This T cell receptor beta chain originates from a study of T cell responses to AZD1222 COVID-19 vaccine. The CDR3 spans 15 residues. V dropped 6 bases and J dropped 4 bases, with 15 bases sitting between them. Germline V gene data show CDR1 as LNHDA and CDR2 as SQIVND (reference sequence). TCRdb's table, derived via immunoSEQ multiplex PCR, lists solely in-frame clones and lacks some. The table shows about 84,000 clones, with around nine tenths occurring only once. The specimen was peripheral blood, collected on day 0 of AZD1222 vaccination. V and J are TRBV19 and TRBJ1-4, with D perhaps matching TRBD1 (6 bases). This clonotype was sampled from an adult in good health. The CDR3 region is CASRADSSGNEKLFF. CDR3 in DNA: TGTGCCAGTAGGGCGGACAGTTCCGGTAATGAAAAACTGTTTTTT.